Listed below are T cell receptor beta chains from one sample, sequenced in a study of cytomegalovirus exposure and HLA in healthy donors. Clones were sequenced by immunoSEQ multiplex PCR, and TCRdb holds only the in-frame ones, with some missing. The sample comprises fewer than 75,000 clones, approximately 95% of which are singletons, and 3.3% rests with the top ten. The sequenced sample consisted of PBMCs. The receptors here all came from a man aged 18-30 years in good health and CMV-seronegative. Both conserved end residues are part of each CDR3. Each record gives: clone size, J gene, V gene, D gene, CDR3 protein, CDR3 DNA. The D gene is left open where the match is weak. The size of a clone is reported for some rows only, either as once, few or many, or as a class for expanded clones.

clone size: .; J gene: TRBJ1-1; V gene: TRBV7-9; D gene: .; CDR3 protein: CASSSGGNSEAFF; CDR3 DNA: TGTGCCAGCAGCTCGGGGGGGAACAGTGAAGCTTTCTTT
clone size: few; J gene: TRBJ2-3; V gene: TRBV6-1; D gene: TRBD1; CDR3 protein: CASSEGQGADTQYF; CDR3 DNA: TGTGCCAGCAGTGAGGGACAGGGGGCAGATACGCAGTATTTT
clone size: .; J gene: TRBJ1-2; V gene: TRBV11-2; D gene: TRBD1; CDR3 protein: CASSFSTGEGYTF; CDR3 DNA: TGTGCCAGCAGCTTCTCGACAGGGGAGGGCTACACCTTC
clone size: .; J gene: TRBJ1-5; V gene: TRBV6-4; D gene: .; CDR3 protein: CASSASPGGQPQHF; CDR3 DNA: TGTGCCAGCAGCGCGAGCCCCGGGGGTCAGCCCCAGCATTTT
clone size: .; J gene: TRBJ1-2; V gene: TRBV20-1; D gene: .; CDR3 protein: CSAADSGYTF; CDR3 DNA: TGCAGTGCCGCGGACTCTGGCTACACCTTC
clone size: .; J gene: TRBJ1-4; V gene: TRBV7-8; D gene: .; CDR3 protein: CASSQGIPPRTGTNEKLFF; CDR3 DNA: TGTGCCAGCAGCCAGGGGATACCACCCCGTACGGGAACTAATGAAAAACTGTTTTTT
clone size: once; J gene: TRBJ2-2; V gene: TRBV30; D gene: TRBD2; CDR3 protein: CAWRPLGGSGGVNTGELFF; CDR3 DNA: TGTGCCTGGAGGCCTTTAGGAGGGAGCGGGGGGGTAAACACCGGGGAGCTGTTTTTT
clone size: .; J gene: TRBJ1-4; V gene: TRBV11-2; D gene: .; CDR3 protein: CASSFGQFNEKLFF; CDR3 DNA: TGTGCCAGCAGCTTCGGACAGTTTAATGAAAAACTGTTTTTT
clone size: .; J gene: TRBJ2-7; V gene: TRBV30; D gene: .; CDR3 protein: CAWRWGGALYEQYF; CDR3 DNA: TGTGCCTGGAGGTGGGGCGGAGCACTCTACGAGCAGTACTTC
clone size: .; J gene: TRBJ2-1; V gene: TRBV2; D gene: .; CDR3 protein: CASTRRGNEQFF; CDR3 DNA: TGTGCCAGCACCAGAAGGGGGAATGAGCAGTTCTTC
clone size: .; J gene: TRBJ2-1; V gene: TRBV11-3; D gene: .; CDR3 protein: CASSGGGPYNEQFF; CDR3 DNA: TGTGCCAGCAGCGGGGGGGGGCCTTACAATGAGCAGTTCTTC
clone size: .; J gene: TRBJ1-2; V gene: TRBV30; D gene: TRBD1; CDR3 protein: CAWSKTGTGAGYGYTF; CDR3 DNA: TGTGCCTGGAGTAAAACCGGGACAGGCGCCGGATATGGCTACACCTTC
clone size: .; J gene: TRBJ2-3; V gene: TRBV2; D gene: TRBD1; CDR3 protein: CASSELSGGKDTQYF; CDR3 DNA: TGTGCCAGCAGTGAACTTTCAGGGGGCAAAGATACGCAGTATTTT
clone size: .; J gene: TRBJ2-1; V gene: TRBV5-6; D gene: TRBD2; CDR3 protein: CASSWGGTEQFF; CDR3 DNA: TGTGCCAGCAGCTGGGGGGGGACTGAGCAGTTCTTC
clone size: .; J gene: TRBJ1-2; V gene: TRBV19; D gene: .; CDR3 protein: CASSIGEGANYGYTF; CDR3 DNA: TGTGCCAGTAGTATTGGGGAGGGCGCTAACTATGGCTACACCTTC
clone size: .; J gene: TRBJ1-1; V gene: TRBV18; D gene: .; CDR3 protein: CASSPTGGGTEAFF; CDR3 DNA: TGTGCCAGCTCACCAACGGGGGGGGGTACTGAAGCTTTCTTT
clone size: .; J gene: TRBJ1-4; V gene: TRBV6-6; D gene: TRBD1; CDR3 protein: CASVLGQGGKLFF; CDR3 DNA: TGTGCCAGCGTACTCGGACAGGGCGGAAAACTGTTTTTT
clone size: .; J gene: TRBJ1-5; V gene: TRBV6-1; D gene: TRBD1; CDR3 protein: CASSETTGVLLGNQPQHF; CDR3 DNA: TGTGCCAGCAGTGAAACGACAGGGGTCCTCTTGGGCAATCAGCCCCAGCATTTT
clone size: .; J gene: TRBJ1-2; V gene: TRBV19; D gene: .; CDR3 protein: CASTPPTWGYTF; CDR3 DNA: TGTGCCAGTACCCCACCGACTTGGGGCTACACCTTC
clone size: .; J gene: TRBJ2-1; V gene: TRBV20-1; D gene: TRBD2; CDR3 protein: CSAGTSKQFF; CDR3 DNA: TGCAGTGCAGGGACTAGTAAGCAGTTCTTC
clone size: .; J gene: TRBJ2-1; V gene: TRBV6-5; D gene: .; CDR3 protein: CASTEYNEQFF; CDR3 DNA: TGTGCCAGCACGGAGTACAATGAGCAGTTCTTC
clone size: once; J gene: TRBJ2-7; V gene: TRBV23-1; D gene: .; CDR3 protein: CASSQSWGALYEQYF; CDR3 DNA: TGCGCCAGCAGTCAATCGTGGGGCGCGCTCTACGAGCAGTACTTC
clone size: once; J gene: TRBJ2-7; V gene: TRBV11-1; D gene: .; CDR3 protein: CASRRQEASYEQYF; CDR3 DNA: TGTGCCAGCAGGAGACAGGAGGCATCCTACGAGCAGTACTTC
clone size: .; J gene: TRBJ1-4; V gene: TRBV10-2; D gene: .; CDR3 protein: CASSGQTTYATNEKLFF; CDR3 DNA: TGCGCCAGCAGTGGTCAGACAACCTATGCAACTAATGAAAAACTGTTTTTT
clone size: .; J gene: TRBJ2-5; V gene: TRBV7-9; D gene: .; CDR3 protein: CASSPGTHKQETQYF; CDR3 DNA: TGTGCCAGCAGCCCTGGGACACATAAACAAGAGACCCAGTACTTC
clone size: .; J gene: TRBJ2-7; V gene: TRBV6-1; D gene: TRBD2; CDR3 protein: CASSQTSGSYEQYF; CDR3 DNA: TGTGCCAGCAGTCAGACTAGCGGATCCTACGAGCAGTACTTC
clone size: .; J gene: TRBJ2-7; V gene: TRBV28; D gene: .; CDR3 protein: CASSQTGSSYEQYF; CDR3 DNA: TGTGCCAGCAGTCAGACAGGAAGCTCCTACGAGCAGTACTTC
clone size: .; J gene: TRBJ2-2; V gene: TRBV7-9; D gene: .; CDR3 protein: CASSESGTGELFF; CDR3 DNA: TGTGCCAGCAGCGAGTCGGGCACCGGGGAGCTGTTTTTT
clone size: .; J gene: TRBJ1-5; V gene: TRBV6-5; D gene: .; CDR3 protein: CASSPTGIQPQHF; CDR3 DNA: TGTGCCAGCAGTCCGACAGGTATCCAGCCCCAGCATTTT
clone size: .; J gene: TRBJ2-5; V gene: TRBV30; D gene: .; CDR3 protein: CAFSDGETQYF; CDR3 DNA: TGTGCCTTCTCAGACGGGGAGACCCAGTACTTC
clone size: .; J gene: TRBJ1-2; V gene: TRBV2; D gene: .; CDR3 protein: CASSEAEGGQTF; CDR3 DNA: TGTGCCAGCAGTGAAGCCGAGGGTGGACAGACCTTC
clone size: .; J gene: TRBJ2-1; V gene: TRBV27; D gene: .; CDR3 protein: CASSLLGGAVNEQFF; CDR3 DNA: TGTGCCAGCAGTTTATTAGGGGGGGCGGTCAATGAGCAGTTCTTC
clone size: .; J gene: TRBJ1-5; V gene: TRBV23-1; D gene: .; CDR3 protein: CASILHNRSRSQPQHF; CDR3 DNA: TGCGCCAGCATCCTACATAACCGGTCAAGGAGCCAGCCCCAGCATTTT
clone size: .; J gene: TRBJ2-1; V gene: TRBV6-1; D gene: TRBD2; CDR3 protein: CASSELAGGYNEQFF; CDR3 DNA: TGTGCCAGCAGTGAACTAGCGGGGGGCTACAATGAGCAGTTCTTC
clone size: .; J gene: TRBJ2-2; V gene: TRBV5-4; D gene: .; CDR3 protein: CASSSRGQRGNTGELFF; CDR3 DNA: TGTGCCAGCAGCTCCCGCGGACAGAGAGGGAACACCGGGGAGCTGTTTTTT
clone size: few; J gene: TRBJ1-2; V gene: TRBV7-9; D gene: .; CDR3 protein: CASSPATGYNGYTF; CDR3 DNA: TGTGCCAGCAGCCCGGCTACAGGGTACAATGGCTACACCTTC
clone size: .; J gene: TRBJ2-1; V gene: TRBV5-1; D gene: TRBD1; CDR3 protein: CASSLAPDRINEQFF; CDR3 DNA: TGCGCCAGCAGCTTGGCCCCGGACAGGATCAATGAGCAGTTCTTC
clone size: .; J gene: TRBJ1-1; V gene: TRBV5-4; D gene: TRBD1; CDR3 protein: CASRPDRGRTNTEAFF; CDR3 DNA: TGTGCCAGCAGACCGGACAGGGGGCGTACGAACACTGAAGCTTTCTTT
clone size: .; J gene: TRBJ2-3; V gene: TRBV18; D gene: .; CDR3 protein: CASLKPRTDLSTDTQYF; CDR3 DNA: TGTGCCAGCCTAAAACCGCGGACAGACCTTAGCACAGATACGCAGTATTTT
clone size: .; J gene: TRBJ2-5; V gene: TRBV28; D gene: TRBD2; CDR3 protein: CASSRDGGAAGETQYF; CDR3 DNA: TGTGCCAGCAGCCGCGACGGGGGGGCCGCTGGAGAGACCCAGTACTTC
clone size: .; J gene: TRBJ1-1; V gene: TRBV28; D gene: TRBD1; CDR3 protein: CASSDADREAFF; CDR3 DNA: TGTGCCAGCAGCGATGCGGACAGGGAAGCTTTCTTT
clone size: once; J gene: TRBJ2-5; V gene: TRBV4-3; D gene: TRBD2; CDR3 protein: CASSQDLLAGVQETQYF; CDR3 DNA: TGCGCCAGCAGCCAAGATCTACTAGCGGGGGTTCAAGAGACCCAGTACTTC
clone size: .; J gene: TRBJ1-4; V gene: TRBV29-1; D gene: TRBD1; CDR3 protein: CSVYGTEFNEKLFF; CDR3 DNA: TGCAGCGTTTACGGGACAGAGTTTAATGAAAAACTGTTTTTT
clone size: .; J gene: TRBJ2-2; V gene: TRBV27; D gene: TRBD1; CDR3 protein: CASTTLVRGRTGELFF; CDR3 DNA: TGTGCCAGCACCACCCTTGTTAGGGGGCGCACCGGGGAGCTGTTTTTT
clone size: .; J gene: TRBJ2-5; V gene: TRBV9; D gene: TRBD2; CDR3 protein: CASSVASSGGSQETQYF; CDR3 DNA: TGTGCCAGCAGCGTAGCGAGTAGCGGGGGTTCCCAAGAGACCCAGTACTTC
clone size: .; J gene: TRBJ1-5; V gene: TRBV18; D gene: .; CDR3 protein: CASSPIGRENQPQHF; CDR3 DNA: TGTGCCAGCTCACCAATTGGCAGGGAAAATCAGCCCCAGCATTTT
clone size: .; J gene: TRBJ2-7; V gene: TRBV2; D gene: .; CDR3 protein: CASSEIEQYF; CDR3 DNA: TGTGCCAGCAGTGAAATAGAGCAGTACTTC
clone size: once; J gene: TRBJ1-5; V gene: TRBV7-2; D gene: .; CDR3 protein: CASSPQGSISNQPQHF; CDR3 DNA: TGTGCCAGCAGCCCCCAGGGGTCGATTAGCAATCAGCCCCAGCATTTT
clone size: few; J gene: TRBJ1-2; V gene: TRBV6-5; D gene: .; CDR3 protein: CASSTSSYGYTF; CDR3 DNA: TGTGCCAGCAGTACTAGCTCCTATGGCTACACCTTC
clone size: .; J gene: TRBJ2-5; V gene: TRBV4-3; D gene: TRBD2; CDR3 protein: CASSQEGTSGGPGQETQYF; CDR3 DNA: TGCGCCAGCAGCCAAGAGGGGACTAGCGGGGGCCCTGGCCAAGAGACCCAGTACTTC
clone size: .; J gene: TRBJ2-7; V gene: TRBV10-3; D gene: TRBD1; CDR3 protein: CAISESGQGKNEQYF; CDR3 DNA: TGTGCCATCAGTGAGTCGGGACAGGGGAAGAACGAGCAGTACTTC
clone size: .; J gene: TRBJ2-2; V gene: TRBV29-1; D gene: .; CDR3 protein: CSVGKQHTGELFF; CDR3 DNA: TGCAGCGTCGGGAAACAGCACACCGGGGAGCTGTTTTTT
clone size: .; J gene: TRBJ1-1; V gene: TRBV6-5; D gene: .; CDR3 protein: CASSYDWGPDTEAFF; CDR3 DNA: TGTGCCAGCAGTTACGATTGGGGGCCTGACACTGAAGCTTTCTTT